This T cell receptor beta chain was captured by sequencing in a study of CD8+ T cells in alopecia areata. Turning to this clone: The antigen is unknown.

CDR3 length: 14 residues. Trimming shortened V by 5 bases and J by 0 bases, and 11 bases separated the two germline ends. Germline V gene sequence: CDR1 SGHRS, CDR2 YFSETQ. Treatment specified: oral pan-JAK inhibitor, 5-10 mg twice daily. Both peripheral blood and punch biopsies of lesional scalp skin were obtained from patients who had alopecia areata. After isolation, RNA underwent reverse transcription to generate cDNA as the sequencing template. Sequenced by immunoSEQ multiplex PCR; TCRdb stores in-frame clones only, minus some. The sample lists 200,000 to 250,000 clones; roughly 40% were seen once. General study findings and limits: Many expanded lesional clones persisted in scalp and blood during tofacitinib. Clonality exceeded that of normal scalp in lesional scalp, most notably in alopecia totalis/universalis.

Sequencing was performed on CD4+ T cells sorted from blood, taken between weeks 36 and 40, from a patient treated with tofacitinib. The sequence was obtained from a human donor with alopecia areata. This chain connects TRBV5-1 to TRBJ2-5; TRBD2 might be the D (6 bases). CDR3 nucleotide sequence: TGCGCCAGCAGAGACCGGGACTACCAAGAGACCCAGTACTTC. Amino acid sequence: CASRDRDYQETQYF.